This T cell receptor (beta chain) was sequenced in a study of blood T cell repertoires in COVID-19. Assay: immunoSEQ multiplex PCR; the TCRdb copy retains only in-frame clones and omits some. The table includes 90,000 to 130,000 clones, more than 75% detected once. Germline CDR1 reads SQVTM; CDR2 reads ANQGSEA. With V trimmed by 7 bases and J by 1 base, 9 bases remained unmatched. The CDR3 covers 15 residues. Sequenced material: peripheral blood. The J gene is TRBJ1-1, the V gene TRBV29-1; 10 bases agree with TRBD1. The clonotype was recovered from a man aged 40-50 years with acute or convalescent COVID-19. CDR3 loop: CSADGWDRGNTEAFF. The CDR3 coding sequence is TGCAGCGCGGACGGGTGGGACAGGGGGAACACTGAAGCTTTCTTT.